These 9 T cell receptor beta chains were sequenced from one sample in a study of T cells in Graves' hyperthyroidism and ophthalmopathy. From RNA transcripts, TCR beta CDR3 regions were amplified. Researchers ran a first-round RT-PCR on the TCR CDR3 using the HTBI primer set. One entry per CDR3 protein results from TCRdb running MiXCR on the multiplex PCR reads. Here the sample spans approximately 700,000 distinct CDR3 sequences, roughly 15% being singletons. The material sequenced was blood. The receptors were sampled from a young man with Graves' hyperthyroidism.

This clonotype has at least ten counts. V usage is TRBV12-3 or TRBV12-4 and J usage is TRBJ2-2, with unresolved D. The CDR3 is 13 amino acids. V dropped 9 bases and J dropped 5 bases, with 13 bases sitting between them. This CDR3 is CASETVSTGELFF. CDR3 nucleotides: TGTGCCAGTGAGACGGTCAGTACCGGGGAGCTGTTTTTT.

This clonotype was recorded a few times. DNA for the CDR3: TGTGCCACCAGGGACGATCGCGGGACGAACACCGGGGAGCTGTTTTTT. This sequence encodes CATRDDRGTNTGELFF. The genes are TRBV24-1 and TRBJ2-2; D may be TRBD2 (6 bases). Trimming removed 7 bases from V and 0 bases from J, with 14 bases in between. Germline V lookup: CDR1 KGHDR, CDR2 SFDVKD. This CDR3 has 16 residues.

This clonotype came up a few times. This rearrangement joins TRBV29-1 to TRBJ1-1; D call uncertain. V was trimmed by 3 bases and J by 0 bases, leaving 11 bases between them. CDR1 is SQVTM and CDR2 is ANQGSEA in the germline V gene. This CDR3 comprises 14 residues. This CDR3 is CSVEVVGVNTEAFF. CDR3 bases: TGCAGCGTTGAGGTGGTTGGGGTGAACACTGAAGCTTTCTTT.

Comments on this clonotype: Just one base apart from a much larger clone, this may be a read error. The V gene is TRBV28, the J gene TRBJ1-1; D might be TRBD1 (6 bases). The CDR3 is made up of 12 amino acids. Germline CDR1 reads MDHEN; CDR2 reads SYDVKM. The CDR3 reads CACSLGQLEAFF. CDR3 DNA: TGTGCCTGCAGTTTAGGACAGCTTGAAGCTTTCTTT.

This chain connects TRBV7-6 to TRBJ1-1; 9 positions match TRBD1. This CDR3 region has 13 residues. V was pared by 4 bases and J by 11 bases, with 8 bases of the junction left unmatched. Germline V lookup: CDR1 SGHVS, CDR2 FNYEAQ. CDR3 DNA sequence: TGTGCCAGCAGCTATAGGACAGGGGACGTGGCTTTCTTT. Translation: CASSYRTGDVAFF.

This clonotype was observed once. For the CDR3, the DNA is TGTGCCAGCAGTTTAGCTAGCGGGAGGGATTACTACAATGAGCAGTTCTTC. It is translated as CASSLASGRDYYNEQFF. The chain couples TRBV27 to TRBJ2-1; 12 bases fit TRBD2. V was clipped by 2 bases and J by 3 bases; unmatched bases: 5. The germline gives CDR1 MNHEY, CDR2 SMNVEV (reference sequence). This CDR3 spans 17 amino acids.

This clonotype was observed many times. This chain uses TRBV7-2 with TRBJ2-1; 7 bases line up with TRBD2. The junction had 9 bases not matched to a gene; V was cut back by 9 bases and J by 4 bases. The CDR3 is made up of 14 amino acids. CDR1 is SGHTA and CDR2 is FQGNSA in the germline V gene. This CDR3 reads CASGRRGNYNEQFF. CDR3 sequence (DNA): TGTGCCAGTGGTCGGCGGGGGAATTACAATGAGCAGTTCTTC.

In its sample, this clonotype was seen a few times. The genes are TRBV7-2 and TRBJ2-7; D gene ambiguous. Germline V gene lookup returns CDR1 SGHTA and CDR2 FQGNSA. Trimming removed 5 bases at V and 0 bases at J, with 14 bases between. The CDR3 has 15 residues. The CDR3 nucleotides read TGTGCCAGCAGCCGAAATTCTGTGAGCTCCTACGAGCAGTACTTC. Its translation: CASSRNSVSSYEQYF.

The chain recombines TRBV5-1 with TRBJ1-2; TRBD1 aligns across 7 bases. The CDR3 consists of 15 residues. The J segment lost 0 bases and the V segment lost 2 bases, leaving 4 bases of the junction unmatched. Germline V gives CDR1 SGHRS, CDR2 YFSETQ. The CDR3 region has the DNA TGCGCCAGCAGCTTCCAGACAGGGACTAACTATGGCTACACCTTC. This gives the protein CASSFQTGTNYGYTF.